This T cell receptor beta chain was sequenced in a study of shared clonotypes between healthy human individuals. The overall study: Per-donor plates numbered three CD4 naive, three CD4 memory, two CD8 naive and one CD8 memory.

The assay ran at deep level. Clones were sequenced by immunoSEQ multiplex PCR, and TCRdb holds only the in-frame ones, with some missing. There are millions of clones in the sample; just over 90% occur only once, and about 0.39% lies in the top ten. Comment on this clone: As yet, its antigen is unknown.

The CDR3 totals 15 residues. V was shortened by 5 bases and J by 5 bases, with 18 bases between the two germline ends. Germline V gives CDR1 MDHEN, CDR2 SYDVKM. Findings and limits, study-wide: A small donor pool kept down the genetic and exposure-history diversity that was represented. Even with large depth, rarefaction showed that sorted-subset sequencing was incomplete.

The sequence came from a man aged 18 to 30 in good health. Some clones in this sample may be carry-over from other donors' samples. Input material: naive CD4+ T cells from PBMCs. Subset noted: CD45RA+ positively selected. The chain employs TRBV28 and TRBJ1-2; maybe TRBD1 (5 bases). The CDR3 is CASSPSTAFGYGYTF. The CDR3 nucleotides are TGTGCCAGCAGTCCCTCGACAGCTTTCGGGTATGGCTACACCTTC.